The following is a T cell receptor beta chain sequence with its context. Authors' analysis steps: The assay estimated nucleated cells by amplifying reference gene primers. Repertoires were generated with immunoSEQ multiplex PCR, while TCRdb's copy carries only in-frame clones and drops some. The DNA gave D and trimming, while V, J and clone size come from that table. The sample lists over 95,000 clones, roughly 84% occurring once. The data were taken from a study of blood T cell repertoires in COVID-19. Background on the study: The United States, Italy and Spain supplied acute and convalescent COVID-19 samples. T cells, B-cell-depleted T cells, or PBMCs supplied cDNA or gDNA.

Germline CDR1 reads SGHNT; CDR2 reads YYREEE (reference sequence). This CDR3 comprises 14 residues. V was shortened by 2 bases and J by 4 bases, with 12 bases between the two germline ends. The source material was peripheral blood. The receptor's source is a man between 40 and 49 years old with acute or convalescent COVID-19. The chain carries TRBV5-4 and TRBJ1-1, with D possibly TRBD1 on 6 matching bases. As DNA, the CDR3 is TGTGCCAGCAGCTTCCCTGGGGGCCCCACTGAAGCTTTCTTT. Protein product: CASSFPGGPTEAFF.